This T cell receptor beta chain was profiled in a study of glioma-infiltrating T cells after dendritic cell vaccination. Whole-study context: Samples are from glioblastoma patients in Phase I and II dendritic cell vaccine trials. Treatment, given 2003 to 2012, was autologous tumor lysate-pulsed dendritic cell vaccination. The vaccine used monocyte-derived dendritic cells pulsed overnight with autologous tumor lysate. Notes on the study in general: Patients with more pretreatment TILs had longer time to progression and survival.

TCRdb's table, derived via immunoSEQ multiplex PCR, lists solely in-frame clones and lacks some. Of tens of thousands of clones listed, roughly 91% were seen once; the top ten hold approximately 2.1%. Described time point: after dendritic cell vaccination, including at tumor progression/relapse. Turning to this clone: Its antigen is unidentified.

The sample in question was blood, obtained after dendritic cell vaccination. The clonotype was recovered from a human donor with glioblastoma.

This CDR3 is CASSLQGAGHEQYF. The CDR3 DNA reads TGTGCCAGCAGCTTGCAGGGGGCTGGCCACGAGCAGTACTTC. The rearrangement links TRBV7-9 to TRBJ2-7; the match to TRBD1 covers 8 bases. CDR3 length: 14 amino acids. Germline-derived CDR1 and CDR2 are SEHNR and FQNEAQ (reference sequence). Unmatched junction bases numbered 6, after V lost 3 bases and J lost 5 bases.